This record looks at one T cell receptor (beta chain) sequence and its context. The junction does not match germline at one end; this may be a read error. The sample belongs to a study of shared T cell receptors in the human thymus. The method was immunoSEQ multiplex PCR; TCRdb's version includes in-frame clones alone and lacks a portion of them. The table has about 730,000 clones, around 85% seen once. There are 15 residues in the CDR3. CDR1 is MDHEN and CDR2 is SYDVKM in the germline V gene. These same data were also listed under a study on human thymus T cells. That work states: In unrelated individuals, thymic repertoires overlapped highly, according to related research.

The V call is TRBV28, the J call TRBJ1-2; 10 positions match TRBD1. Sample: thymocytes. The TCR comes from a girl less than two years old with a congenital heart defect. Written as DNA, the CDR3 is TGTGCCAGCAGTTTCTCCGACAGGGGGCCTTCCGTTGGGGGCTTC. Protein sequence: CASSFSDRGPSVGGF.